Detailed here is one T cell receptor (beta chain). This clonotype has just a few counts. What this receptor recognizes is not known. One base away there is no much larger clone; base qualities are not given. Systemically healthy Caucasian individuals from Russia, over 30 in total and aged roughly 6 to 100 years, were included as donors. Each donor gave ten milliliters of peripheral blood, drawn into EDTA-treated Vacutainer tubes. Ficoll-Paque density-gradient centrifugation was used to isolate PBMCs, with at least 7 million obtained per sample. Total RNA, at least 6 micrograms per sample, was extracted from PBMCs with Trizol reagent. The percentages of naive CD45RAhigh/CD27high T cells were determined by flow cytometry on a PBMC aliquot from every donor. The data are from a study of blood T cells in healthy people across ages (dated by TCRdb to between 2015 and 2017). At the level of the whole study: Template switching captured roughly one uniquely barcoded TCR beta cDNA molecule per two T cells in model experiments. Using the same blood draw, the study looked at two additional independent replicas of 1 million unique cDNA reads for two donors, one aged 18 to 30 and the other aged 80 or older. The donors were divided into four age groups: young (average around 17 years), middle-aged (over 35), aged (approximately 59) and long-lived (roughly 86). To track age-related changes in TCR beta repertoire diversity, the study relied on deep sequencing normalized with unique cDNA molecular identifiers. To avoid experimental bias, donors of different ages were distributed randomly across sequencing lanes.

What the study reported, not specific to this receptor: Because the CMV infection status of the donors was unknown, age-related changes in expanded clonotypes may potentially have been confounded. Because profiling used bulk unsorted PBMCs, naive and antigen-experienced compartments could not be compared conclusively. Estimates of total diversity from one million sequenced T cells were regarded as lower bounds and underestimates. Compared with the aged group, more naive CD4+ T cells, fewer expanded clones and increased TCR diversity were shown by the long-lived group, suggesting age selection. As age increased, observed TCR beta diversity per million T cells dropped in a roughly linear way, and a significant reduction was already evident by age 40. There was a strong correlation between observed TCR beta diversity and the percentage of naive T cells measured by flow cytometry.

Libraries were built with 5' RACE. The second PCR ran for roughly 7 to 11 cycles and used a J-beta primer mix along with a sample-barcoded 5' primer. A unique molecular identifier was introduced onto each TCR beta cDNA molecule by a template-switch 5' adaptor carrying 12 random nucleotides. At least 2.5 million CDR3-containing paired-end reads were obtained from each sample. All of the RNA was converted into first-strand cDNA using the Mint cDNA synthesis kit, with a TRBC-specific oligonucleotide serving as the primer. Following uracil-DNA glycosylase treatment, a first 18-cycle PCR with universal primers M1SS and BC2_uni_R was performed on all cDNA. On the authors' methods: Each sample was normalized by randomly selecting 1 million high-quality reads, each carrying a distinct molecular identifier. Instead of being binned into consensus sequences, reads that shared molecular identifiers were thrown out. MiTCR, set to a Q25 quality threshold and the strictest error-elimination algorithm, was used for CDR3 identification, clonotype clustering and error correction. Lower-bound total TCR beta diversity was estimated with a nonparametric unseen species model using Euler transformation. Using fastp at Q25 and MiXCR, TCRdb reprocessed the public reads and kept productive beta chains. Records with the same CDR3 protein are collapsed into one entry carrying the most frequent genes and DNA. Clone size and V and J calls follow TCRdb, not the original study. The sample table lists approximately 2,000,000 distinct CDR3 sequences, about 39% of them with a count of one. The top ten hold under 30% of the sample.

CDR1 MNHEY and CDR2 SMNVEV were looked up in the germline V gene (reference sequence). From its cysteine to its phenylalanine, the CDR3 spans 16 amino acids. Kept here is only the CDR3 DNA, which spans 48 bases and is read in frame from base 1. Compared with germline, V lacks 5 bases and J lacks 0 bases; bases without a gene match: 5. The sequence derives from a human donor in good health. This receptor chain uses TRBV27 and TRBJ2-3; 10 bases in the junction line up with TRBD1. The specimen sequenced was blood. This receptor carries the CDR3 CASSLDRGQSTDTQYF. The nucleotide sequence reads TGTGCCAGCAGTCTAGACAGGGGGCAAAGCACAGATACGCAGTATTTT.